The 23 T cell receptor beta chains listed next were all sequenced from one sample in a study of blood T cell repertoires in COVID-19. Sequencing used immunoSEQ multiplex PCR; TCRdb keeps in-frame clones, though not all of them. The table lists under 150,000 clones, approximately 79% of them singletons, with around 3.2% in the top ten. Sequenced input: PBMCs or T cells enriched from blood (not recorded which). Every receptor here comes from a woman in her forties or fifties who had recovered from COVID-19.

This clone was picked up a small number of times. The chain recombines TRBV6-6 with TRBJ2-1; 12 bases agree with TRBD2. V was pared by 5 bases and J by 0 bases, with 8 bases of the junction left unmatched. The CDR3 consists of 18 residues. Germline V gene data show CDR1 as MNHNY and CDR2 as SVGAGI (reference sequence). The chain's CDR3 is CASSPAGLAGSSYNEQFF. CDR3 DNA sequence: TGTGCCAGCAGTCCGGCTGGACTAGCGGGGAGCTCCTACAATGAGCAGTTCTTC.

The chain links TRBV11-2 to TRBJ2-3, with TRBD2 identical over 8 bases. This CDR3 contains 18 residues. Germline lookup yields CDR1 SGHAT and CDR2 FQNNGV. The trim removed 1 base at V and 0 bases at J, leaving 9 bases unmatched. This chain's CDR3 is CASSLGRTSPFSTDTQYF. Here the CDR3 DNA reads TGTGCCAGCAGCTTAGGTCGGACTAGCCCCTTTAGCACAGATACGCAGTATTTT.

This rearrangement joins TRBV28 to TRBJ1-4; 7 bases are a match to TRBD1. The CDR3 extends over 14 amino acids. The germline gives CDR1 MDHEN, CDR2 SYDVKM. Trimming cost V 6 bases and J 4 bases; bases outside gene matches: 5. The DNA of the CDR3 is TGTGCCAGCAGAATACAGGGGAATAATGAAAAACTGTTTTTT. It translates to CASRIQGNNEKLFF. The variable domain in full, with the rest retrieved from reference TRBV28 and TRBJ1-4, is DVKVTQSSRYLVKRTGEKVFLECVQDMDHENMFWYRQDPGLGLRLIYFSYDVKMKEKGDIPEGYSVSREKKERFSLILESASTNQTSMYLCASRIQGNNEKLFFGSGTQLSVL.

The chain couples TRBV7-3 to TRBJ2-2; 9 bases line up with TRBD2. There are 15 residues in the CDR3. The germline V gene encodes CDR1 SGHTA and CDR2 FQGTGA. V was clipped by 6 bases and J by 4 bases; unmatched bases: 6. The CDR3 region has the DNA TGTGCCAGCAGATCACATAGCGGGGGCACCGGGGAGCTGTTTTTT. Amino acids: CASRSHSGGTGELFF. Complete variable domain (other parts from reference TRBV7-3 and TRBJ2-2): GAGVSQTPSNKVTEKGKYVELRCDPISGHTALYWYRQSLGQGPEFLIYFQGTGAADDSGLPNDRFFAVRPEGSVSTLKIQRTERGDSAVYLCASRSHSGGTGELFFGEGSRLTVL.

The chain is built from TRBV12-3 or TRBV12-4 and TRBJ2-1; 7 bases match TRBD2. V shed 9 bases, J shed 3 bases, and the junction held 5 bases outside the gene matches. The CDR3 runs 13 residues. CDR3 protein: CASTGLHYNEQFF. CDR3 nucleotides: TGTGCCAGTACGGGACTACACTACAATGAGCAGTTCTTC.

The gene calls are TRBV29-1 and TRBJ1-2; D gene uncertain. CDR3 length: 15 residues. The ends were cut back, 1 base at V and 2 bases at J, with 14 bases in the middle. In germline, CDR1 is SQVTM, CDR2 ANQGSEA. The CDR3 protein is CSVEGPSGANYGYTF. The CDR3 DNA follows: TGCAGCGTTGAAGGCCCCTCAGGCGCAAACTATGGCTACACCTTC.

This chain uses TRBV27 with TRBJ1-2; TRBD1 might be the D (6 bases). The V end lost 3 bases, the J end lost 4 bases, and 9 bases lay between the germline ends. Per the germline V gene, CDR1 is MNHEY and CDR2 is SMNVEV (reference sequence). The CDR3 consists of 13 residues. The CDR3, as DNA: TGTGCCAGCAGTTTCAGGGGCGGCTATGGCTACACCTTC. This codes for CASSFRGGYGYTF.

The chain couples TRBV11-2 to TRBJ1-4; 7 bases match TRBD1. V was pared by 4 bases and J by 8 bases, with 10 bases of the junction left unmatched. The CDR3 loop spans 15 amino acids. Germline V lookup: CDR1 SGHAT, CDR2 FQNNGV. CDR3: CASSSRTGVGEKLFF. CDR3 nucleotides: TGTGCCAGCAGCTCACGTACAGGGGTGGGCGAAAAACTGTTTTTT.

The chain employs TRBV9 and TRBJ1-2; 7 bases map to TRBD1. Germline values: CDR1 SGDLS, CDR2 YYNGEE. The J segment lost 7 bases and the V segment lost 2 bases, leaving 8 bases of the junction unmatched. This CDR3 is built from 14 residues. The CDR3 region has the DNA TGTGCCAGCAGCGTTGACAGGGAATTCCCTGGCTACACCTTC. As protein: CASSVDREFPGYTF.

The CDR3: CASSKGSRLAGGFNTGELFF. CDR3 DNA sequence: TGTGCCAGCAGCAAAGGGTCCCGACTAGCGGGAGGGTTCAACACCGGGGAGCTGTTTTTT. This chain uses TRBV21-1 with TRBJ2-2; the D call in the table, TRBD2, was not verified against the DNA. TRBV21-1 is shown as a pseudogene. This CDR3 spans 20 amino acids.

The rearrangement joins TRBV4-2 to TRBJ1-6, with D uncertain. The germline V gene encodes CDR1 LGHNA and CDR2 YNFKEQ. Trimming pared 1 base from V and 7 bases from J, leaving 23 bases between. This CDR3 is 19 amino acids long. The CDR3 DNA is TGTGCCAGCAGCCAAGTTATTTCCCTTCGACACGACCAAAATTCACCCCTCCACTTT. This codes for CASSQVISLRHDQNSPLHF.

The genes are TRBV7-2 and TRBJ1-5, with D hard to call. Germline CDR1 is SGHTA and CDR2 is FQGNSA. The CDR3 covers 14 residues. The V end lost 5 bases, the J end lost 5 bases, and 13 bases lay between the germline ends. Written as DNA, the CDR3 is TGTGCCAGCAGCAACACCGAGGGCTATCAGCCCCAGCATTTT. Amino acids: CASSNTEGYQPQHF.

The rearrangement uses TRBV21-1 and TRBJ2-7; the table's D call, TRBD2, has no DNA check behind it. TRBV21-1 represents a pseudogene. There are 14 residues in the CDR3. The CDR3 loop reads CASSKRAGRNEQYF. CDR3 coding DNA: TGTGCCAGCAGCAAAAGGGCAGGGAGGAACGAGCAGTACTTC.

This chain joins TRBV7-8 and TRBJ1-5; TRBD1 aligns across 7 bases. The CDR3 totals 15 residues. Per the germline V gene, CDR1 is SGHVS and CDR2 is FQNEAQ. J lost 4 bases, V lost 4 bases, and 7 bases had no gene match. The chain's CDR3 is CASSSRDRANQPQHF. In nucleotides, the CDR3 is TGTGCCAGCAGCTCCCGCGACAGGGCTAATCAGCCCCAGCATTTT. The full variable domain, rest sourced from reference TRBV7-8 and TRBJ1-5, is GAGVSQSPRYKVAKRGQDVALRCDPISGHVSLFWYQQALGQGPEFLTYFQNEAQLDKSGLPSDRFFAERPEGSVSTLKIQRTQQEDSAVYLCASSSRDRANQPQHFGDGTRLSIL.

The CDR3 region is CASSPGVLAGPETQYF. For the CDR3, the DNA is TGTGCCAGCAGCCCGGGAGTACTAGCGGGACCTGAGACCCAGTACTTC. This chain uses TRBV7-9 with TRBJ2-5; 10 nucleotides align to TRBD2. There are 16 residues in the CDR3. The junction had 11 bases not matched to a gene; V was cut back by 5 bases and J by 5 bases. Germline V CDR1 and CDR2: SEHNR, FQNEAQ (reference sequence).

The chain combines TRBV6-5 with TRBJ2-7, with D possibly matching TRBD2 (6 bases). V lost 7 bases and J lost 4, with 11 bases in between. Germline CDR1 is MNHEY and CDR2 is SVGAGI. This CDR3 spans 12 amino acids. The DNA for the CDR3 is TGTGCCAGCAACCCTAGCGAATACGAGCAGTACTTC. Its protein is CASNPSEYEQYF.

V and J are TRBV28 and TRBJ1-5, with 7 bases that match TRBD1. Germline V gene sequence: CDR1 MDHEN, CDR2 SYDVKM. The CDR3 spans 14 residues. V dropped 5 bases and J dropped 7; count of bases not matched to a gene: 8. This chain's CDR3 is CASSVTGSAQPQHF. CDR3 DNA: TGTGCCAGCAGTGTGACAGGGTCTGCCCAGCCCCAGCATTTT.

Here the CDR3 reads CASSARLGAFF. In nucleotides, the CDR3 is TGTGCCAGCAGTGCCCGCCTCGGGGCTTTCTTT. The chain carries TRBV28 and TRBJ1-1, with unresolved D. In germline, CDR1 is MDHEN, CDR2 SYDVKM. With 5 bases removed from V and 11 bases from J, the gap between germline ends came to 12 bases. The CDR3 sequence is 11 residues long.

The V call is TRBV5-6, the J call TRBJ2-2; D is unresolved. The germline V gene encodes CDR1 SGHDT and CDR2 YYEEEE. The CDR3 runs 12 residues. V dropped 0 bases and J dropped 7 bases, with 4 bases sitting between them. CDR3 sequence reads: CASSLELGELFF. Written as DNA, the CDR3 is TGTGCCAGCAGCTTGGAACTCGGGGAGCTGTTTTTT.

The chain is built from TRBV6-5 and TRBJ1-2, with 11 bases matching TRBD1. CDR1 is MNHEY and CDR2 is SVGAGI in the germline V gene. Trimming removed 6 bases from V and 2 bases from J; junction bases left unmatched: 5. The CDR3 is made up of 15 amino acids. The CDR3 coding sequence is TGTGCCAGCAGGGCCGGGACAGGGGGGAACTATGGCTACACCTTC. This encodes CASRAGTGGNYGYTF.

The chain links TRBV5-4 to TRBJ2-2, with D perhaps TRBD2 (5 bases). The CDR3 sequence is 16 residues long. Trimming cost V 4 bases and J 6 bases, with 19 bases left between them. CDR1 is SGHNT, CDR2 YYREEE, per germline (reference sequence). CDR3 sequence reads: CASSPRGTTRAGELFF. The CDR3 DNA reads TGTGCCAGCAGCCCCCGGGGTACGACCCGAGCCGGGGAGCTGTTTTTT.

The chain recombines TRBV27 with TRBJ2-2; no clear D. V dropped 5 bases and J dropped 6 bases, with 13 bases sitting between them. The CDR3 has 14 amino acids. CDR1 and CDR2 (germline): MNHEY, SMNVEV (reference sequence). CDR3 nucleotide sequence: TGTGCCAGCAGTCCTATACCCCGCGCCGGGGAGCTGTTTTTT. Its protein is CASSPIPRAGELFF.

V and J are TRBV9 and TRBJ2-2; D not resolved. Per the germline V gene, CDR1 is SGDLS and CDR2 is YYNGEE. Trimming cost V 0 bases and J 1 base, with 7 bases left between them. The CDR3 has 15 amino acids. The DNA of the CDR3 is TGTGCCAGCAGCGTAGCGGTTTTGAACACCGGGGAGCTGTTTTTT. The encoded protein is CASSVAVLNTGELFF.